The next 19 T cell receptor beta chains were all read from a single sample in a study of blood T cells in healthy people across ages (dated by TCRdb to between 2015 and 2017). The protocol used for the library was 5' RACE. The data were produced on an Illumina HiSeq 2500. The second PCR ran for about 6 to 12 cycles and used a J-beta primer mix along with a sample-barcoded 5' primer. The raw public data were reprocessed by TCRdb itself: fastp quality trimming at Q25, MiXCR clonotype calling, in-frame beta chains only. Every CDR3 protein is listed once, alongside the most common genes and DNA of its rows. This sample holds around 1,700,000 distinct CDR3 sequences; over 25% were observed only once. The ten largest clones capture 6.5% to 8.5% of the sample. Sequencing was done on a sample of blood. These receptors came from a woman aged 25 to 45 in good health.

The J gene is TRBJ2-1, the V gene TRBV7-7; tentative D call: TRBD2 (6 bases). The CDR3 loop spans 15 amino acids. The V gene's germline CDR1 is SSHAT and CDR2 FNYEAQ (reference sequence). V lost 4 bases, J lost 5 bases, and 15 bases lay in between. CDR3 loop: CASSSQLTGDNEQFF. CDR3 bases: TGTGCCAGCAGCTCCCAACTAACGGGAGACAATGAGCAGTTCTTC.

This clonotype appeared a single time. The junction departs from the called germline gene at one end, perhaps through a read error. The J gene is TRBJ2-1, the V gene TRBV5-1; either TRBD1 or TRBD2 may supply D (5 bases each). CDR1 and CDR2 (germline): SGHRS, YFSETQ. The CDR3 sequence is 14 residues long. CDR3 region: CVSSPRDRNNEQFF. The CDR3 DNA sequence: TGCGTCAGCAGCCCTAGGGACCGAAACAATGAGCAGTTCTTC. The full variable domain, with the rest looked up from reference TRBV5-1 and TRBJ2-1, is KAGVTQTPRYLIKTRGQQVTLSCSPISGHRSVSWYQQTPGQGLQFLFEYFSETQRNKGNFPGRFSGRQFSNSRSEMNVSTLELGDSALYLCVSSPRDRNNEQFFGPGTRLTVL.

This chain joins TRBV27 and TRBJ2-5; TRBD2 matches at 8 bases. CDR1 and CDR2 from the germline V gene are MNHEY and SMNVEV (reference sequence). V was clipped by 5 bases and J by 6 bases; unmatched bases: 14. The CDR3 is made up of 16 amino acids. The CDR3 sequence: CASSEISAGGAKTQYF. The CDR3 DNA reads as TGTGCCAGCAGTGAGATCTCTGCCGGGGGGGCAAAGACCCAGTACTTC.

The sample holds many counts of this clonotype. The J gene is TRBJ2-5, the V gene TRBV14, with TRBD1 as a possible D gene (6 bases). The CDR3 spans 14 residues. Trimming took 4 bases from V and 5 from J, leaving 14 bases between them. CDR1 is SGHDN, CDR2 FVKESK, per germline. The CDR3 sequence: CASSPWRQGETQYF. The DNA of the CDR3 is TGTGCCAGCAGCCCATGGCGGCAGGGGGAGACCCAGTACTTC.

The chain couples TRBV9 to TRBJ2-6; 7 positions match TRBD2. This CDR3 region has 16 residues. The germline V gene encodes CDR1 SGDLS and CDR2 YYNGEE. The junction had 6 bases not matched to a gene; V was cut back by 4 bases and J by 2 bases. CDR3 DNA: TGTGCCAGCAGCCCGTCCGGGGGGACTGGGGCCAACGTCCTGACTTTC. It codes for CASSPSGGTGANVLTF.

The chain joins TRBV12-3 or TRBV12-4 to TRBJ1-4, with 7 bases matching TRBD1. This CDR3 is built from 16 residues. The trim removed 5 bases at V and 6 bases at J, leaving 12 bases unmatched. CDR3 nucleotides: TGTGCCAGCAGTCAACCATCGGGACAGCCGGATGAAAAACTGTTTTTT. Translated, it gives CASSQPSGQPDEKLFF.

Many counts were recorded for this clonotype. J is TRBJ2-5 and V is TRBV5-1, with D perhaps being TRBD1 or TRBD2 (5 bases each). The CDR3 sequence is 13 residues long. Germline CDR1 is SGHRS and CDR2 is YFSETQ. V was shortened by 9 bases and J by 1 base, with 13 bases between the two germline ends. The CDR3 coding sequence is TGCGCCAACTCGAGGGACGGCCAAGAGACCCAGTACTTC. This codes for CANSRDGQETQYF.

In this sample, this clonotype turned up a few times. This chain joins TRBV20-1 and TRBJ2-1, with TRBD2 identical over 12 bases. V trimming: 2 bases; J trimming: 8 bases; junction bases outside the gene matches: 13. The germline V gene encodes CDR1 DFQATT and CDR2 SNEGSKA (reference sequence). The CDR3 is made up of 17 amino acids. This CDR3 is CSARTSETSGSLDEQFF. The CDR3 bases are TGCAGTGCTAGAACCAGCGAGACTAGCGGGAGCTTAGATGAGCAGTTCTTC.

This rearrangement joins TRBV6-5 to TRBJ2-5; D is ambiguous. TRBJ2-7 matches the DNA end more closely, so the J call is doubtful. CDR1 MNHEY and CDR2 SVGAGI come from the germline V gene. CDR3 size: 14 residues. The CDR3 spells CASSSTTPKGEQYF. The CDR3, as DNA: TGTGCCAGCAGTTCTACGACACCTAAGGGCGAGCAGTACTTC.

The chain is built from TRBV5-1 and TRBJ2-1, with D perhaps matching TRBD2 (7 bases). The ends were cut back, 0 bases at V and 8 bases at J, with 12 bases in the middle. The germline V gene has CDR1 SGHRS and CDR2 YFSETQ. The CDR3 has 14 residues. CDR3 region: CASSLVRGGDEQFF. The CDR3 coding sequence is TGCGCCAGCAGCTTGGTACGAGGGGGGGATGAGCAGTTCTTC.

This chain uses TRBV19 with TRBJ2-3, with 7 bases fitting TRBD2. The CDR3 totals 15 residues. Looked up from germline, CDR1 is LNHDA and CDR2 is SQIVND (reference sequence). Trimming cost V 6 bases and J 1 base; bases outside gene matches: 7. This CDR3 is CASRGRGVGTDTQYF. The CDR3 DNA reads as TGTGCCAGTAGGGGTCGGGGGGTCGGCACAGATACGCAGTATTTT.

The chain combines TRBV7-9 with TRBJ2-3; D is unclear. CDR3 length equals 14 residues. Per germline, CDR1 SEHNR and CDR2 FQNEAQ (reference sequence). V was trimmed by 3 bases and J by 0 bases, leaving 7 bases between them. CDR3 sequence reads: CASSFWSSTDTQYF. For the CDR3, the DNA is TGTGCCAGCAGCTTCTGGAGTAGCACAGATACGCAGTATTTT.

This clonotype was seen many times. The chain combines TRBV29-1 with TRBJ2-7; tentative D call: TRBD2 (6 bases). CDR1 is SQVTM and CDR2 is ANQGSEA in the germline V gene. Trimming cost V 6 bases and J 4 bases, with 19 bases left between them. The CDR3 is 14 residues long. The CDR3: CSVETIGGSYEQYF. CDR3 bases: TGCAGCGTGGAGACTATCGGGGGATCTTACGAGCAGTACTTC.

Note on this clonotype: One base away lies a much larger clone, so this may be a sequencing read error. The chain links TRBV4-3 to TRBJ1-2, with D maybe TRBD1 (5 bases). Per germline, CDR1 LGHNA and CDR2 YSLEER. Deletions cut 4 bases from V and 5 bases from J, with 11 bases between. CDR3 length: 13 residues. The DNA of the CDR3 is TGCGCCAGCAGCCTCTGGACATATTATGGCTACACCTTC. Amino acid sequence: CASSLWTYYGYTF.

The chain carries TRBV7-9 and TRBJ2-5; TRBD1 matches at 7 bases. Germline V gene sequence: CDR1 SEHNR, CDR2 FQNEAQ (reference sequence). This CDR3 is 15 amino acids long. Losses at the gene ends were 5 bases for V and 5 bases for J; bases not matched to a gene: 11. The CDR3 DNA follows: TGTGCCAGCAGCGACCCGAGAGGGGGCGGGGAGACCCAGTACTTC. Protein product: CASSDPRGGGETQYF.

To note about this clonotype: An end of the junction does not agree with germline; a read error may underlie this. The CDR3 protein is CVSSQLFGGASYEQYF. CDR3 nucleotide sequence: TGCGTCAGCAGCCAACTCTTCGGGGGGGCCTCCTACGAGCAGTACTTC. The rearrangement links TRBV4-1 to TRBJ2-7; 8 bases align to TRBD2. The germline gives CDR1 MGHRA, CDR2 YSYEKL. The CDR3 is 16 amino acids.

In nucleotides, the CDR3 is TGCAGCGTTGGGGCGGGAGGGGGCCTTTCGAGTACGCAGTATTTT. It codes for CSVGAGGGLSSTQYF. The V call is TRBV29-1, the J call TRBJ2-3, with TRBD2 matching over 9 bases. This CDR3 is 15 amino acids long. Germline trimming cut 4 bases from V and 8 bases from J; bases unmatched to any gene: 13. Germline V CDR1 and CDR2: SQVTM, ANQGSEA.

The CDR3 bases are TGTGCCAGCCCAAGGGGGAAAAAAGGAGCGGGACCCGACTACGAGCAGTACTTC. Translated, it gives CASPRGKKGAGPDYEQYF. The V call is TRBV11-2, the J call TRBJ2-4, with TRBD2 as a possible D gene (7 bases). The DNA end lines up better with TRBJ2-7; the J call may be wrong. This CDR3 has 18 amino acids. Germline lookup yields CDR1 SGHAT and CDR2 FQNNGV.

The sample holds a few counts of this clonotype. This chain links TRBV24-1 with TRBJ1-5; D remains ambiguous. The CDR3 has 15 residues. Between the trimmed V and J ends, which lost 4 bases and 2 bases, there was a span of 11 bases. CDR1 is KGHDR, CDR2 SFDVKD, per germline. This chain's CDR3 is CATSDTAVGNQPQHF. CDR3 coding DNA: TGTGCCACCAGTGACACGGCCGTGGGCAATCAGCCCCAGCATTTT.